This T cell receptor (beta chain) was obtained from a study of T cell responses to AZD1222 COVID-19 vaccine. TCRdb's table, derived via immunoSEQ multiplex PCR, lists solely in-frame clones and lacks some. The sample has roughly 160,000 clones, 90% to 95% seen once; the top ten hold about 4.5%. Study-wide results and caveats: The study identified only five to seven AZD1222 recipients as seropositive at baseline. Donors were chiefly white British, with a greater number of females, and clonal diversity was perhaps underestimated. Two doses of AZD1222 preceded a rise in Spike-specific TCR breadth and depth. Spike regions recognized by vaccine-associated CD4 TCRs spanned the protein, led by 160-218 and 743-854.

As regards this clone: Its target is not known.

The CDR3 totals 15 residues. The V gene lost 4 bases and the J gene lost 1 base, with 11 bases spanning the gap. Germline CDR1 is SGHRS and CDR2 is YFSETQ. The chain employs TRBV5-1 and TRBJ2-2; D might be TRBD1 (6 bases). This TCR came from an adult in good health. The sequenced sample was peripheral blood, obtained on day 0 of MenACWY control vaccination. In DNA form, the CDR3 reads TGCGCCAGCAGCCTGGGCAGGGGGAACACCGGGGAGCTGTTTTTT. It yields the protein CASSLGRGNTGELFF.